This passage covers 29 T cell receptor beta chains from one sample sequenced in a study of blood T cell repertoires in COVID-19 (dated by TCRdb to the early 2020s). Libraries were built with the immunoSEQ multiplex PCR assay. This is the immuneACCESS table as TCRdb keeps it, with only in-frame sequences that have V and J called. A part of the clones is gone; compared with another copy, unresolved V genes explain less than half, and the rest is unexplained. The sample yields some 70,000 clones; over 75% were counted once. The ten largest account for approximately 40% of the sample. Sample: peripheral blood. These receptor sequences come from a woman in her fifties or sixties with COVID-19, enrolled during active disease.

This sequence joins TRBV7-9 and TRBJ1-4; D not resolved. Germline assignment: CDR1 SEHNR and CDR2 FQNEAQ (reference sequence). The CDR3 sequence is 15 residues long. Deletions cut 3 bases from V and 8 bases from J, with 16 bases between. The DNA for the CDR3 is TGTGCCAGCAGCTTCCTCAATGCGGGTGTAGAAAAACTGTTTTTT. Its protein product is CASSFLNAGVEKLFF.

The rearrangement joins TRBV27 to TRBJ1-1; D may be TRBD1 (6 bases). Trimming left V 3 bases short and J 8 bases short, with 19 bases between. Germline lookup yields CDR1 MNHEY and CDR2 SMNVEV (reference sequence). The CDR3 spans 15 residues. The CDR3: CASSFAPVQGPEAFF. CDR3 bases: TGTGCCAGCAGTTTCGCCCCAGTACAGGGTCCCGAAGCTTTCTTT.

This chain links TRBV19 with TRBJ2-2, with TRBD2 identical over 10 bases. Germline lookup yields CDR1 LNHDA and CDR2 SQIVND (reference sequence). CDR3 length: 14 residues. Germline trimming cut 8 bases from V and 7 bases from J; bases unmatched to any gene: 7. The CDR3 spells CASQKGTSVGELFF. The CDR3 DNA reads TGTGCCAGTCAGAAAGGGACTAGCGTCGGGGAGCTGTTTTTT.

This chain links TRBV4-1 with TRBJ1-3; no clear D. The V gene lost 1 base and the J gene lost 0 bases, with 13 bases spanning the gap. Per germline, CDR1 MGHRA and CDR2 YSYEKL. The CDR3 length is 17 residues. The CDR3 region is CASSQGSQISSGNTIYF. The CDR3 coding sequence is TGCGCCAGCAGCCAAGGTTCCCAGATTTCCTCTGGAAACACCATATATTTT.

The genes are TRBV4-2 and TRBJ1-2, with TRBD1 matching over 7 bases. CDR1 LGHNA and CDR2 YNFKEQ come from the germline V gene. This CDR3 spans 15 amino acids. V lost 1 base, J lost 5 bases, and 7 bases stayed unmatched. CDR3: CASSQGSGQSYGYTF. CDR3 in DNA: TGTGCCAGCAGCCAAGGATCGGGACAGTCTTATGGCTACACCTTC.

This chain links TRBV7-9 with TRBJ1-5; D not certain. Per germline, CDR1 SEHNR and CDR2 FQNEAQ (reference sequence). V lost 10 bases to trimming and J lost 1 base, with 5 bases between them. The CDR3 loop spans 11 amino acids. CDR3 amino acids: CATGSNQPQHF. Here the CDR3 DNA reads TGTGCCACCGGGAGCAATCAGCCCCAGCATTTT.

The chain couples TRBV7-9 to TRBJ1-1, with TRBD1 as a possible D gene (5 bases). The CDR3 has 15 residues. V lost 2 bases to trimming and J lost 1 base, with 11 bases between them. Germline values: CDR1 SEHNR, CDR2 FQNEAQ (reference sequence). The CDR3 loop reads CASSLLGGGNTEAFF. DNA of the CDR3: TGTGCCAGCAGCTTACTCGGGGGTGGGAACACTGAAGCTTTCTTT.

The CDR3 region is CASSFSGSAGYEQYF. The DNA of the CDR3 is TGTGCCAGCAGCTTCAGCGGGAGCGCCGGCTACGAGCAGTACTTC. The chain uses TRBV7-2 and TRBJ2-7; 8 nucleotides agree with TRBD2. V gave up 3 bases and J gave up 3 bases; unmatched junction bases: 7. Germline lookup yields CDR1 SGHTA and CDR2 FQGNSA. The CDR3 has 15 amino acids.

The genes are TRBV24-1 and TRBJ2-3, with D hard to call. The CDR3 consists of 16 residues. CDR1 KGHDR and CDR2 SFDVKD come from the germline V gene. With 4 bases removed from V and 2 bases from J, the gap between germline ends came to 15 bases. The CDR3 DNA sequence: TGTGCCACCAGTGACCCTTTCCTAGGTTCCACAGATACGCAGTATTTT. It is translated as CATSDPFLGSTDTQYF.

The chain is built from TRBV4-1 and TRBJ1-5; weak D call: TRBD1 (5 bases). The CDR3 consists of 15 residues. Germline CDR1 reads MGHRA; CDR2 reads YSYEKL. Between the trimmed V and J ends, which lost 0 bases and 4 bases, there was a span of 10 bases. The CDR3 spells CASSQDGRDNQPQHF. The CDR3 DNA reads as TGCGCCAGCAGCCAAGACGGCAGGGATAATCAGCCCCAGCATTTT.

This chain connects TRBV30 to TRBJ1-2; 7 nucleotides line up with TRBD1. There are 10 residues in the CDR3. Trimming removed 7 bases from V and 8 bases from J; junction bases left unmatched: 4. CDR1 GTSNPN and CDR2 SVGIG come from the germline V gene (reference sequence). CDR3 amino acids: CALDRMGYTF. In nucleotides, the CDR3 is TGTGCCTTGGACAGGATGGGCTACACCTTC.

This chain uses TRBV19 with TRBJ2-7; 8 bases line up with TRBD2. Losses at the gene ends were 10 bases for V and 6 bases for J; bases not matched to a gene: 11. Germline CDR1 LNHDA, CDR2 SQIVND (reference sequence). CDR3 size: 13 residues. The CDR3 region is CATKSGGPTEQYF. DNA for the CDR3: TGTGCCACCAAGAGCGGGGGACCTACCGAGCAGTACTTC. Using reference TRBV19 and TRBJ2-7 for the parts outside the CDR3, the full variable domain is DGGITQSPKYLFRKEGQNVTLSCEQNLNHDAMYWYRQDPGQGLRLIYYSQIVNDFQKGDIAEGYSVSREKKESFPLTVTSAQKNPTAFYLCATKSGGPTEQYFGPGTRLTVT.

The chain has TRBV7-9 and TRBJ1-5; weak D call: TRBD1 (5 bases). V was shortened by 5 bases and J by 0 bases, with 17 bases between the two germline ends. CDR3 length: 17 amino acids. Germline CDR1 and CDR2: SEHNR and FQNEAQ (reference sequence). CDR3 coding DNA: TGTGCCAGCAGCCCGGGGACTGCGGGATATAGCAATCAGCCCCAGCATTTT. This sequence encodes CASSPGTAGYSNQPQHF. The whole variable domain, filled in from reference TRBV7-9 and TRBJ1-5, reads DTGVSQNPRHKITKRGQNVTFRCDPISEHNRLYWYRQTLGQGPEFLTYFQNEAQLEKSRLLSDRFSAERPKGSFSTLEIQRTEQGDSAMYLCASSPGTAGYSNQPQHFGDGTRLSIL.

CDR3 nucleotide sequence: TGTGCCAGCTCAGAGGCGGGGGGATACAATGAGCAGTTCTTC. It yields the protein CASSEAGGYNEQFF. The rearrangement uses TRBV18 and TRBJ2-1; TRBD2 agrees at 8 bases. Unmatched junction bases numbered 4, after V lost 5 bases and J lost 4 bases. Germline lookup yields CDR1 KGHSH and CDR2 LQKENI. The CDR3 is made up of 14 amino acids. Complete variable domain (other parts from reference TRBV18 and TRBJ2-1): NAGVMQNPRHLVRRRGQEARLRCSPMKGHSHVYWYRQLPEEGLKFMVYLQKENIIDESGMPKERFSAEFPKEGPSILRIQQVVRGDSAAYFCASSEAGGYNEQFFGPGTRLTVL.

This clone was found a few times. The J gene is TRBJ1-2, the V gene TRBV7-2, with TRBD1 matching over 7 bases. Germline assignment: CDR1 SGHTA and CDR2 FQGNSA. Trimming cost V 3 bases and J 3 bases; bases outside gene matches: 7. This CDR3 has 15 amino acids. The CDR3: CASSLRQGGDYGYTF. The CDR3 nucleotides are TGTGCCAGCAGCTTGAGACAGGGAGGCGACTATGGCTACACCTTC.

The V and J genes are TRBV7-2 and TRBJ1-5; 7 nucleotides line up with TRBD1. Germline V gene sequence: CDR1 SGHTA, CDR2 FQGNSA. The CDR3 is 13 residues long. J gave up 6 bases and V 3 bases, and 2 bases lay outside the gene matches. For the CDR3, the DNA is TGTGCCAGCAGCTTTGACAGGGCTCAGCCCCAGCATTTT. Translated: CASSFDRAQPQHF.

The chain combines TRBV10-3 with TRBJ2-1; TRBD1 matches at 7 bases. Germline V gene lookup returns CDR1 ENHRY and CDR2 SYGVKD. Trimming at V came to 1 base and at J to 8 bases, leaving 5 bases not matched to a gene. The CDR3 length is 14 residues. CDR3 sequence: CAISELTGVDEQFF. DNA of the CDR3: TGTGCCATCAGTGAGTTAACAGGGGTCGATGAGCAGTTCTTC.

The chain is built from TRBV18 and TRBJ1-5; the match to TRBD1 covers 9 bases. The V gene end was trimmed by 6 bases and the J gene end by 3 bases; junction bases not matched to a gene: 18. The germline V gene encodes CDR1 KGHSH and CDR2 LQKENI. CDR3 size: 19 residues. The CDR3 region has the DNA TGTGCCAGCTCTCGAAATTCCGGGACAGGGAATTTCGTCAATCAGCCCCAGCATTTT. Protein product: CASSRNSGTGNFVNQPQHF.

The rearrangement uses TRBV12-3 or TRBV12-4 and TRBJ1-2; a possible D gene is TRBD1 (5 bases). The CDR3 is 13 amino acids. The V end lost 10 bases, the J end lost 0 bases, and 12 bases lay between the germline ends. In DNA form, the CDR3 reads TGTGCCACTTGGCAGGGCGCTAACTATGGCTACACCTTC. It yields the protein CATWQGANYGYTF.

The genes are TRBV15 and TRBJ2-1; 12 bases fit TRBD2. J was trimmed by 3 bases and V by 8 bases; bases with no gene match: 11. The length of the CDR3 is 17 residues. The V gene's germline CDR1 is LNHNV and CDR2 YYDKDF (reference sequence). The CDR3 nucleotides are TGTGCCACCTCGGGACTAGCGGGCGCTCCAAACTACAATGAGCAGTTCTTC. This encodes CATSGLAGAPNYNEQFF.

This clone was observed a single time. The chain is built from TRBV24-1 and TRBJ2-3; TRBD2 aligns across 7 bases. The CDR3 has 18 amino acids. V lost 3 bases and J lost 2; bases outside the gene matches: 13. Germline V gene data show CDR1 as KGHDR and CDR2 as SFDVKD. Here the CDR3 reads CATSDDSPQAGPTDTQYF. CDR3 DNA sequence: TGTGCCACCAGTGATGATTCTCCCCAAGCGGGACCCACAGATACGCAGTATTTT.

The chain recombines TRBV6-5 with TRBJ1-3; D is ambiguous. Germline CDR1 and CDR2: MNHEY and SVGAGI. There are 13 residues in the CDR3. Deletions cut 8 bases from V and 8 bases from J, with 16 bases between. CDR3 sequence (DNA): TGTGCCAGCTGGACCGTGGCGGGAGACACCATATATTTT. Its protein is CASWTVAGDTIYF.

This CDR3 is CASSPRGSQGIDTQYF. The CDR3 region has the DNA TGCGCCAGCAGCCCCCGGGGAAGTCAGGGGATAGATACGCAGTATTTT. The V call is TRBV4-1, the J call TRBJ2-3; TRBD1 is a possible D gene (6 bases). V lost 4 bases and J 5 bases, leaving 19 bases between the germline ends. This CDR3 spans 16 amino acids. The germline V gene has CDR1 MGHRA and CDR2 YSYEKL.

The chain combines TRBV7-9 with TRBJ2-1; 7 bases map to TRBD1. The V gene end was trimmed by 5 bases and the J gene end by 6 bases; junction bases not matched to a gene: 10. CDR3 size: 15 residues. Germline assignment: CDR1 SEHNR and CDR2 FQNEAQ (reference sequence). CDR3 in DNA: TGTGCCAGCAGCACCCGGGACAGAAATTCCAATGAGCAGTTCTTC. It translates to CASSTRDRNSNEQFF.

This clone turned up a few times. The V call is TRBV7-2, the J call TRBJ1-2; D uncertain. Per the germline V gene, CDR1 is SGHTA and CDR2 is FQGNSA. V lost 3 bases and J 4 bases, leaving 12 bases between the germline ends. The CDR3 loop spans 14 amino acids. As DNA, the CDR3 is TGTGCCAGCAGCTTTCCAGACAACATCTATGGCTACACCTTC. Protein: CASSFPDNIYGYTF. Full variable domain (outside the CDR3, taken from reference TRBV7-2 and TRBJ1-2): GAGVSQSPSNKVTEKGKDVELRCDPISGHTALYWYRQSLGQGLEFLIYFQGNSAPDKSGLPSDRFSAERTGGSVSTLTIQRTQQEDSAVYLCASSFPDNIYGYTFGSGTRLTVV.

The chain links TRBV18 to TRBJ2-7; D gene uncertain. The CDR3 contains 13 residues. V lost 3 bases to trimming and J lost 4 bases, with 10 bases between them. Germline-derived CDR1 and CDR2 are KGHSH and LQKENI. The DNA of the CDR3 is TGTGCCAGCTCACCTTCGGGTAGATACGAGCAGTACTTC. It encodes CASSPSGRYEQYF. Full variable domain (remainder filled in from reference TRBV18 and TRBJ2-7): NAGVMQNPRHLVRRRGQEARLRCSPMKGHSHVYWYRQLPEEGLKFMVYLQKENIIDESGMPKERFSAEFPKEGPSILRIQQVVRGDSAAYFCASSPSGRYEQYFGPGTRLTVT.

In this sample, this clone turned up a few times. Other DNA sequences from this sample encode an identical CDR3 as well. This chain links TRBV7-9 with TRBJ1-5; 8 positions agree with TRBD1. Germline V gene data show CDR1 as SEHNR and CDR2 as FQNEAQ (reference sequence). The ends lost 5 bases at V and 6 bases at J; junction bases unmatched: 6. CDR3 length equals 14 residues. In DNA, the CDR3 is TGTGCCAGCAGCCTCGGACAGGGAGGTCAGCCCCAGCATTTT. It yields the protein CASSLGQGGQPQHF.

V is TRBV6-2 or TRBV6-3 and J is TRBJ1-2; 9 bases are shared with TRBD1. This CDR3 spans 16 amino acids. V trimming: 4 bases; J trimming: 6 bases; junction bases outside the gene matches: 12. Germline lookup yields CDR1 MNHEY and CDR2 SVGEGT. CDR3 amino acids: CASSSGTGSRIHGYTF. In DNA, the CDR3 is TGTGCCAGCAGTTCGGGGACAGGGTCGAGAATTCATGGCTACACCTTC.

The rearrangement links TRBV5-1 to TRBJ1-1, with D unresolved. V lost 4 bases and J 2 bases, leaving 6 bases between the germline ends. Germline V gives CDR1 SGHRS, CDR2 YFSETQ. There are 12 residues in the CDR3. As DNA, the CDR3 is TGCGCCAGCAGCCCCTCTAACACTGAAGCTTTCTTT. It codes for CASSPSNTEAFF.